This TCR beta chain was profiled in a study of CD8+CD57+ T cells in acquired aplastic anemia. Study-level background: Each DNA sample taken from sorted CD4+ and CD8+ cells came to roughly 3.5 ug on average. Some 10 million reads, on average, were obtained for CD4+ cells from healthy donors.

Study-level results: Overlapping CD8+ CDR3 repertoires of patients and controls contained under 35 shared sequences.

This clonotype showed up just a few times. What it recognizes is unknown. At one boundary the junction diverges from the germline segment, which might be a read error. CDR3 and TCR beta VDJ profiling relied on genomic DNA as the template. Using its own MiXCR run on the reads, TCRdb lists one record per CDR3 protein. This table has some 150,000 distinct CDR3 sequences, 41% appearing once. The specimen was sorted CD4+, CD8+, or CD8+CD57+ T cells (not recorded which) from PBMCs. This TCR derives from a human donor in good health, serving as a control.

CDR3 amino acids: CASSLEGSYNERFF. CDR3 sequence (DNA): TGCGCCAGCAGCTTGGAGGGGTCCTACAATGAGCGGTTCTTC. J is TRBJ2-1 and V is TRBV5-1, with D perhaps matching TRBD1 (5 bases). This CDR3 region has 14 residues. Germline CDR1 is SGHRS and CDR2 is YFSETQ.